A single TCR beta chain is shown here with its context. Trimming pared 6 bases from V and 8 bases from J, leaving 16 bases between. CDR1 and CDR2 from the germline V gene are MGHDK and SYGVNS. The CDR3 spans 13 residues. Sample time point: week 3, after first cycle of checkpoint inhibitor. Blood was drawn before treatment and at week 3 after checkpoint blockade. Response was assessed by RECIST 1.1 at 12 weeks, except a couple of rapid progressors. The source of the sample is a study of blood T cell dynamics during melanoma immunotherapy. Study-wide context: First-line therapy was either pembrolizumab or nivolumab with ipilimumab for metastatic melanoma.

Each bulk PBMC sample had roughly 400 ng DNA loaded. Some clones are missing from TCRdb's copy, which holds only in-frame ones; the method was immunoSEQ multiplex PCR. The sample lists around 20,000 clones; 70% to 90% were seen once. This receptor was taken from a human donor with melanoma. The sample consisted of blood, taken from a patient treated with checkpoint blockade. V gene TRBV25-1 combines with J gene TRBJ1-1; TRBD1 is a possible D gene (5 bases). CDR3 residues: CASSTLGVREAFF. CDR3 bases: TGTGCCAGCAGCACCCTGGGGGTCAGAGAAGCTTTCTTT.